The 2 T cell receptor beta chains below all came from one sample that was sequenced in a study of cytomegalovirus exposure and HLA in healthy donors. Primers for the PCR totalled 60 Vbeta and 13 Jbeta. Sequenced by immunoSEQ multiplex PCR; TCRdb stores in-frame clones only, minus some. This sample yields some 140,000 clones, of which 73% are seen a single time; 1% to 1.5% belongs to the top ten. Sequenced sample: PBMCs. The receptors were sampled from a woman between 40 and 50 years old in good health and CMV-seronegative.

This clone came up once. This sequence joins TRBV6-4 and TRBJ2-3; tentatively, D is TRBD2 (6 bases). V was pared by 5 bases and J by 6 bases, with 12 bases between. Germline-derived CDR1 and CDR2 are MRHNA and SNTAGT. The CDR3 extends over 13 amino acids. The CDR3: CASSLTRTDTQYF. The CDR3 bases are TGTGCCAGCAGTCTGACTAGAACCGATACGCAGTATTTT.

A few counts support this clone. The J gene is TRBJ2-1, the V gene TRBV28; 8 nucleotides match TRBD1. Looked up from germline, CDR1 is MDHEN and CDR2 is SYDVKM. This CDR3 contains 13 residues. Losses at the gene ends were 6 bases for V and 9 bases for J; bases not matched to a gene: 7. The CDR3 region is CASRSGQGGEQFF. Here the CDR3 DNA reads TGTGCCAGCAGATCTGGACAGGGAGGTGAGCAGTTCTTC.